This T cell receptor (beta chain) was retrieved from a study of cytomegalovirus exposure and HLA in healthy donors. General study results and limits: As a later analysis revealed, the rate of TCR association differed by HLA locus, with DRB1 most and HLA-C fewest. A later analysis found that most CMV-associated TCR beta chains appeared HLA-restricted.

From germline, CDR1 is MDHEN and CDR2 SYDVKM. The CDR3 runs to 16 residues. Trimming removed 5 bases at V and 0 bases at J, with 14 bases between. The primer mix had 60 Vbeta and 13 Jbeta primers. The assay was immunoSEQ multiplex PCR, and TCRdb's table has in-frame clones only and misses some. This sample has about 190,000 clones, with roughly 77% found just once. Regarding this clone: Its target is unknown.

The receptor's source is a woman aged 45-59 years in good health and CMV-seronegative. The sequencing sample was made of PBMCs. The chain joins TRBV28 to TRBJ1-5; D gene unclear. CDR3 nucleotide sequence: TGTGCCAGCAGTCCCTCCAGGCCTTATAGCAATCAGCCCCAGCATTTT. Encoded protein: CASSPSRPYSNQPQHF.